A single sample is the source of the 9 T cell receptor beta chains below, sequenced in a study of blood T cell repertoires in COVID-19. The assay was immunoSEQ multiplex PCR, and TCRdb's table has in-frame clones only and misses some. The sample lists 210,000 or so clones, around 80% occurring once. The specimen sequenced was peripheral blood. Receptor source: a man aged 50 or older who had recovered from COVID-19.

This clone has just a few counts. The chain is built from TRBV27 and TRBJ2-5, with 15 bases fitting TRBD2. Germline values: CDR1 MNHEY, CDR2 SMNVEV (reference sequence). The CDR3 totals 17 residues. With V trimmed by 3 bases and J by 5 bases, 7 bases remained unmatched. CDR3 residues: CASSFKGLAGGGETQYF. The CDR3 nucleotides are TGTGCCAGCAGTTTTAAGGGACTAGCGGGAGGCGGCGAGACCCAGTACTTC.

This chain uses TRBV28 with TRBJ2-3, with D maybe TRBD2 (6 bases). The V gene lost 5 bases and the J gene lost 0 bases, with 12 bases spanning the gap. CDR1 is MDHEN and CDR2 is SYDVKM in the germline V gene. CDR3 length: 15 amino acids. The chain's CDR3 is CASSPDGGSTDTQYF. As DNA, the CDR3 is TGTGCCAGCAGTCCGGACGGGGGTAGCACAGATACGCAGTATTTT. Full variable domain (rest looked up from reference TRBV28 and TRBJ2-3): DVKVTQSSRYLVKRTGEKVFLECVQDMDHENMFWYRQDPGLGLRLIYFSYDVKMKEKGDIPEGYSVSREKKERFSLILESASTNQTSMYLCASSPDGGSTDTQYFGPGTRLTVL.

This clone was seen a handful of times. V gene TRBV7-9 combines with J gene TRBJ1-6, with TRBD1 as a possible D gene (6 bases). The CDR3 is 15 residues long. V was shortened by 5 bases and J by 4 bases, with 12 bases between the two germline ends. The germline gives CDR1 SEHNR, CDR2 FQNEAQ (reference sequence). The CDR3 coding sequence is TGTGCCAGCAGCAAATGGCAGGGGTATAATTCACCCCTCCACTTT. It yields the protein CASSKWQGYNSPLHF.

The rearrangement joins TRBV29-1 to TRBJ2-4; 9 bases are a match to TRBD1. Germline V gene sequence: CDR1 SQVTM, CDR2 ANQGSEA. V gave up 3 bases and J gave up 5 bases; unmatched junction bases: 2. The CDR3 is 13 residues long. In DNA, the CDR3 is TGCAGCGTTGATAGGACAGGGGAAAACATTCAGTACTTC. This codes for CSVDRTGENIQYF.

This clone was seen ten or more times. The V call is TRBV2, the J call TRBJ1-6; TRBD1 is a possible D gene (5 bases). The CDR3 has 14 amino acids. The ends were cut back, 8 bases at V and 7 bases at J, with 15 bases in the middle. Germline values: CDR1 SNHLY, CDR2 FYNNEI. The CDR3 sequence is CASVEGIQNSPLHF. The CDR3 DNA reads TGTGCCAGCGTGGAGGGGATTCAAAATTCACCCCTCCACTTT.

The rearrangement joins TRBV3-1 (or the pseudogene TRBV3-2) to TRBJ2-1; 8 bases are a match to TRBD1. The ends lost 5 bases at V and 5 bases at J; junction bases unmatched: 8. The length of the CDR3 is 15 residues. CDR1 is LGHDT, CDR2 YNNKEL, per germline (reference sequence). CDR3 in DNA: TGTGCCAGCAGCAGAGACAGGGGTCCTCACAATGAGCAGTTCTTC. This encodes CASSRDRGPHNEQFF.

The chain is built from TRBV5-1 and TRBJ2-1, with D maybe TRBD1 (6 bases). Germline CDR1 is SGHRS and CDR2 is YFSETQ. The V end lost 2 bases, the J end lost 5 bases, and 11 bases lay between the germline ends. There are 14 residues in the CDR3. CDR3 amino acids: CASSFGRTDNEQFF. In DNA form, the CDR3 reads TGCGCCAGCAGCTTCGGCCGGACAGACAATGAGCAGTTCTTC.

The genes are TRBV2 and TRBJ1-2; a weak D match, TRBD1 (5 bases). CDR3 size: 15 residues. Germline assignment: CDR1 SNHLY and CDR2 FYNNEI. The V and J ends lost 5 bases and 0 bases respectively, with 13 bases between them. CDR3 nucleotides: TGTGCCAGCAGTACTGGGGCAGAACCTAACTATGGCTACACCTTC. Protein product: CASSTGAEPNYGYTF.

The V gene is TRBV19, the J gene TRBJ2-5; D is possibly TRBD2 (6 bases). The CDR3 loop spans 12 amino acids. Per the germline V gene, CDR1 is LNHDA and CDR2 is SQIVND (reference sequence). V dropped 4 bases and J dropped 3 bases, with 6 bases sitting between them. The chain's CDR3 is CASSTGEETQYF. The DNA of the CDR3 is TGTGCCAGTAGTACGGGGGAAGAGACCCAGTACTTC.